This T cell receptor (beta chain) was identified during a study of beta chain features in type 1 diabetes. Study findings and constraints: In patients and controls equally, PCR might favor templates that are shorter. Comparison showed that naive, central memory and Treg TCRB repertoires appeared more similar among patients than among healthy donors. Sequencing the cDNA could make cells with high TCR expression show up more than they should.

As to this clone: No antigen is known for it.

Isolation of CD4+ naive, central memory, regulatory and stem cell-like memory cells was achieved by sorting via CD45RO/CCR7/CD25/CD127/CD95/CD27. As every portion of the isolated RNA was reverse transcribed, the sequencing read expressed TCRB transcripts. The data were produced by immunoSEQ multiplex PCR, yet TCRdb's version contains in-frame clones alone and is incomplete. This table has 200,000 to 300,000 clones, 25% to 35% appearing once. V shed 3 bases and J shed 1 base, with 8 bases lying between them. This CDR3 has 14 amino acids. Germline V gene sequence: CDR1 KGHSH, CDR2 LQKENI. This TCR was sampled from a man aged 25-40 years in good health. The chain joins TRBV18 to TRBJ2-3, with D perhaps being TRBD1 or TRBD2 (6 bases each). Source material: central memory CD4+ T cells from blood. The DNA for the CDR3 is TGTGCCAGCTCACCCCGGGGGCGCACAGATACGCAGTATTTT. This encodes CASSPRGRTDTQYF.